Detailed here is one T cell receptor (beta chain). The data were taken from a study of T cell changes during pregnancy in multiple sclerosis. In germline, CDR1 is SNHLY, CDR2 FYNNEI. Trimming took 0 bases from V and 7 from J, leaving 25 bases between them. The CDR3 runs to 19 residues. Sequencing was performed with immunoSEQ multiplex PCR; in TCRdb, only in-frame clones are kept and a portion is missing. The table has around 80,000 clones, 94% seen once. The receptor comes from a female donor in good health, enrolled as a control in a pregnancy study. The chain is built from TRBV2 and TRBJ1-5, with D perhaps TRBD1 (5 bases). The sample was peripheral blood, taken in the second trimester of pregnancy. For the CDR3, the DNA is TGTGCCAGCAGTGAAGCGAGGAGGTTGGGCAGGGAGGTGAGGCAGCCCCAGCATTTT. This gives the protein CASSEARRLGREVRQPQHF.